This passage covers 14 T cell receptor beta chains from one sample sequenced in a study of PD-L1 blockade in urothelial cancer. The data were produced by immunoSEQ multiplex PCR, yet TCRdb's version contains in-frame clones alone and is incomplete. The sample shows under 50,000 clones, over 75% of them seen only once. This specimen was PBMCs, taken around atezolizumab (anti-PD-L1) treatment. These TCRs come from a man in his sixties or seventies with urothelial cancer.

This chain uses TRBV5-1 with TRBJ2-1; the match to TRBD2 covers 9 bases. Germline V gene lookup returns CDR1 SGHRS and CDR2 YFSETQ. The CDR3 length is 15 residues. V lost 4 bases to trimming and J lost 4 bases; unmatched junction nucleotides: 6. CDR3 in amino acids: CASSGGLAAYNEQFF. DNA of the CDR3: TGCGCCAGCAGCGGGGGACTAGCAGCGTACAATGAGCAGTTCTTC.

Note on this clone: The junction does not match germline at one end; this may be a read error. The chain has TRBV6-6 and TRBJ2-7, with a tentative D call TRBD2 (6 bases). From germline, CDR1 is MNHNY and CDR2 SVGAGI (reference sequence). The CDR3 is 11 residues long. CDR3 in DNA: TGTGCCAGCAGTTATGGAGGGACGGCAGACTTC. It translates to CASSYGGTADF.

This chain connects TRBV6-1 to TRBJ2-7; TRBD1 agrees at 9 bases. The CDR3 spans 16 residues. Germline V gene data show CDR1 as MNHNS and CDR2 as SASEGT. V lost 4 bases, J lost 5 bases, and 12 bases stayed unmatched. DNA of the CDR3: TGTGCCAGCAGTGGTTTCGGGAGGACAGGGGTAGACGAGCAGTACTTC. Encoded protein: CASSGFGRTGVDEQYF.

The V and J genes are TRBV7-8 and TRBJ1-1; TRBD1 agrees at 7 bases. This CDR3 is 14 amino acids long. V shed 5 bases and J 10 bases; nucleotides not matched to a gene: 13. CDR1 and CDR2 from the germline V gene are SGHVS and FQNEAQ. The CDR3 DNA reads TGTGCCAGCAGCCCCTCACAGGGGTCGCGCGGAGCTTTCTTT. As protein: CASSPSQGSRGAFF.

This clone showed up just once. The chain joins TRBV5-5 to TRBJ2-7; D uncertain. Germline-derived CDR1 and CDR2 are SGHKS and YYEKEE (reference sequence). CDR3 size: 14 residues. The V end was cut by 0 bases, the J end by 3 bases, with 10 bases between. The CDR3, as DNA: TGTGCCAGCAGCTTGGGGCCATCAGGCTACGAGCAGTACTTC. Protein sequence: CASSLGPSGYEQYF.

This chain joins TRBV29-1 and TRBJ2-7, with TRBD1 matching over 7 bases. Trimming took 1 base from V and 0 from J; bases not matched to a gene: 33. CDR1 and CDR2 from the germline V gene are SQVTM and ANQGSEA. The CDR3 covers 24 residues. The CDR3 DNA is TGCAGCGTTGAAGTCTTGAACTGGGAGTTGGATCGGTCCGGGTCCGGGACAGCCTCCTACGAGCAGTACTTC. It is translated as CSVEVLNWELDRSGSGTASYEQYF.

This sequence joins TRBV28 and TRBJ2-1; D remains ambiguous. This CDR3 contains 14 residues. The germline gives CDR1 MDHEN, CDR2 SYDVKM. Trimming removed 5 bases at V and 2 bases at J, with 10 bases between. As DNA, the CDR3 is TGTGCCAGCAGTATGGGCTTGGCCTACAATGAGCAGTTCTTC. Amino acids: CASSMGLAYNEQFF.

This rearrangement joins TRBV6-8 to TRBJ2-1, with 8 positions matching TRBD2. The CDR3 totals 17 residues. J gave up 0 bases and V 3 bases, and 7 bases lay outside the gene matches. Per the germline V gene, CDR1 is MNHGY and CDR2 is SAAAGT. Here the CDR3 DNA reads TGTGCCAGCAGTTATGGGGCTAGCGGGTACTCCTACAATGAGCAGTTCTTC. Encoded protein: CASSYGASGYSYNEQFF.

The V gene is TRBV7-9, the J gene TRBJ1-1; TRBD1 agrees at 9 bases. The CDR3 extends over 15 amino acids. Germline CDR1 is SEHNR and CDR2 is FQNEAQ (reference sequence). V was pared by 5 bases and J by 3 bases, with 7 bases of the junction left unmatched. CDR3 in amino acids: CASSNRGQGDTEAFF. The CDR3 DNA is TGTGCCAGCAGCAACCGGGGACAGGGAGACACTGAAGCTTTCTTT. The variable domain in full, with the rest retrieved from reference TRBV7-9 and TRBJ1-1, is DTGVSQNPRHKITKRGQNVTFRCDPISEHNRLYWYRQTLGQGPEFLTYFQNEAQLEKSRLLSDRFSAERPKGSFSTLEIQRTEQGDSAMYLCASSNRGQGDTEAFFGQGTRLTVV.

The rearrangement links TRBV29-1 to TRBJ2-7, with 9 bases that match TRBD1. The CDR3 spans 13 residues. V lost 6 bases and J lost 3; bases outside the gene matches: 6. CDR1 is SQVTM and CDR2 is ANQGSEA in the germline V gene. CDR3 coding DNA: TGCAGCGTGGGGGGGACAGGGCTCTACGAGCAGTACTTC. Translating it yields CSVGGTGLYEQYF.

The chain links TRBV4-2 to TRBJ2-3, with 10 bases matching TRBD2. V gave up 1 base and J gave up 6 bases; unmatched junction bases: 10. There are 17 residues in the CDR3. Germline V gene data show CDR1 as LGHNA and CDR2 as YNFKEQ. The CDR3: CASSQVELAGVGDTQYF. In DNA, the CDR3 is TGTGCCAGCAGCCAAGTCGAGCTAGCGGGAGTCGGGGATACGCAGTATTTT.

In this sample, this clone turned up a few times. This sequence joins TRBV10-3 and TRBJ1-2, with 7 bases that match TRBD1. The CDR3 covers 14 residues. Germline V gene sequence: CDR1 ENHRY, CDR2 SYGVKD. V shed 6 bases, J shed 4 bases, and the junction held 8 bases outside the gene matches. CDR3 DNA: TGTGCCATCAGCCCCGGGACAGCCCTCTATGGCTACACCTTC. Its translation is CAISPGTALYGYTF.

J is TRBJ2-7 and V is TRBV29-1, with TRBD1 matching over 7 bases. CDR3 length: 13 amino acids. Germline lookup yields CDR1 SQVTM and CDR2 ANQGSEA. V dropped 5 bases and J dropped 5; count of bases not matched to a gene: 9. CDR3 sequence: CSVPRQGRNEQYF. The CDR3 DNA reads TGCAGCGTTCCCAGACAGGGACGGAACGAGCAGTACTTC.

This chain's CDR3 is CASSSGGGRQPQHF. CDR3 DNA: TGTGCCAGCAGTTCGGGGGGGGGACGTCAGCCCCAGCATTTT. The gene calls are TRBV28 and TRBJ1-5, with a tentative D call TRBD1 (5 bases). The CDR3 consists of 14 residues. V lost 4 bases and J 6 bases, leaving 13 bases between the germline ends. The germline CDR1 and CDR2 sequences are MDHEN and SYDVKM.